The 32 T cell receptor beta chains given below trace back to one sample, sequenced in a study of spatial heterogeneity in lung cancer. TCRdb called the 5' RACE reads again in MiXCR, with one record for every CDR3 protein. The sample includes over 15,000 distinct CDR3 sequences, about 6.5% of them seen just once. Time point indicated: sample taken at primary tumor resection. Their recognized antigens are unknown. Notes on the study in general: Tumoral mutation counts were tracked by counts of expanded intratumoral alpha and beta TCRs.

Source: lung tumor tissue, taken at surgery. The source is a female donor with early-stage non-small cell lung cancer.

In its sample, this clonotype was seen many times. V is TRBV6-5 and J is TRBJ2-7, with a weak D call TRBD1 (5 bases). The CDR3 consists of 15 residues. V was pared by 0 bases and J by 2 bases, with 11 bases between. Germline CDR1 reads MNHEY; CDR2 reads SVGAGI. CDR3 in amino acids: CASSYSPGWTYEQYF. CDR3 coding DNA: TGTGCCAGCAGTTACTCGCCAGGGTGGACCTACGAGCAGTACTTC.

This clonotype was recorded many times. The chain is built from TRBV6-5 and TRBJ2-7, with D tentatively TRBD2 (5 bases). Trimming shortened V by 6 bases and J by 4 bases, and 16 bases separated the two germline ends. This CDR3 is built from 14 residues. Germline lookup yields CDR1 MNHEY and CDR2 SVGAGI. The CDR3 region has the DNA TGTGCCAGCAGAATTTCCACTAGGCGGTACGAGCAGTACTTC. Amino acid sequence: CASRISTRRYEQYF.

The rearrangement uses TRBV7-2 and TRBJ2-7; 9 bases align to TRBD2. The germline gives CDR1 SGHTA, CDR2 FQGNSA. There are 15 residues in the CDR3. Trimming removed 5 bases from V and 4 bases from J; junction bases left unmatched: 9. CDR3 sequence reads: CASSRGREGLYEQYF. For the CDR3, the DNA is TGTGCCAGCAGCCGGGGGCGGGAGGGCCTATACGAGCAGTACTTC.

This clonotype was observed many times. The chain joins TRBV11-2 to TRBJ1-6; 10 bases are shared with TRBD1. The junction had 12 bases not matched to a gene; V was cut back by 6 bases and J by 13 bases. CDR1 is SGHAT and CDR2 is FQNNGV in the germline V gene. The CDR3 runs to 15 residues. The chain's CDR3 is CASSLNGQGVSPLHF. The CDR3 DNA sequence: TGTGCCAGCAGTCTGAATGGACAGGGGGTCTCGCCCCTCCACTTT.

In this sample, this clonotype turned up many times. In nucleotides, the CDR3 is TGTGCCAGCTGGAGAACCGGGACAGGGGATGGCTACACCTTC. The encoded protein is CASWRTGTGDGYTF. The chain joins TRBV28 to TRBJ1-2, with 10 bases aligning to TRBD1. V lost 8 bases and J lost 6; bases outside the gene matches: 9. The CDR3 is made up of 14 amino acids. Germline CDR1 reads MDHEN; CDR2 reads SYDVKM.

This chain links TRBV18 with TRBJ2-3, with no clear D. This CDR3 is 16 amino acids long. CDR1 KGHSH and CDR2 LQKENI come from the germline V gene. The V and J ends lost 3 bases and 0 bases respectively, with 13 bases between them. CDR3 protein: CASSPTQFTSTDTQYF. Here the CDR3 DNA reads TGTGCCAGCTCACCTACCCAATTCACTAGCACAGATACGCAGTATTTT.

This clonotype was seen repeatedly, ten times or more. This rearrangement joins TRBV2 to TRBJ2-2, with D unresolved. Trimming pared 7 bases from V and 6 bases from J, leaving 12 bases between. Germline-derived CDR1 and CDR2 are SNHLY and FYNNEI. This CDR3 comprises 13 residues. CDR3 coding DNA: TGTGCCAGCATCTGGGCTTTTCCCGGGGAGCTGTTTTTT. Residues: CASIWAFPGELFF.

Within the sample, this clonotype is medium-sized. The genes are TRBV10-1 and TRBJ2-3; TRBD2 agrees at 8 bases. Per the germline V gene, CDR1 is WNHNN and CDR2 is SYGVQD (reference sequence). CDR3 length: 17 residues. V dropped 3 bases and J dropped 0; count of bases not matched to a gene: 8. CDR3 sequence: CASSDQHSGTSTDTQYF. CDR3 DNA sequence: TGCGCCAGCAGTGACCAACATAGCGGGACTAGCACAGATACGCAGTATTTT.

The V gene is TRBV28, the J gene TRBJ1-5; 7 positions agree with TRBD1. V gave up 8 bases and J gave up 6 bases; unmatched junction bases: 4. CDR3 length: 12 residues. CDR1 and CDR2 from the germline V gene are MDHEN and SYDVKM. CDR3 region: CASSDRVQPQHF. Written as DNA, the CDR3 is TGTGCCAGCTCCGACAGGGTTCAGCCCCAGCATTTT.

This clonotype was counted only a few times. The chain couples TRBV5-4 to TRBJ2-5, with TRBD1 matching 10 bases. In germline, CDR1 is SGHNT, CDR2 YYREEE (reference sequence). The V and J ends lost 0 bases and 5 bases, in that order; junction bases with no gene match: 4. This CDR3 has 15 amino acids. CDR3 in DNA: TGTGCCAGCAGCTTGGCCCGGACAGGGGGGGAGACCCAGTACTTC. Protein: CASSLARTGGETQYF.

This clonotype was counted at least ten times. The CDR3 reads CSAREGSHNYGYTF. CDR3 nucleotide sequence: TGCAGTGCTAGAGAGGGGTCCCATAACTATGGCTACACCTTC. V usage is TRBV20-1 and J usage is TRBJ1-2; D is ambiguous. Trimming took 0 bases from V and 1 from J, leaving 9 bases between them. The CDR3 has 14 residues. The V gene's germline CDR1 is DFQATT and CDR2 SNEGSKA (reference sequence).

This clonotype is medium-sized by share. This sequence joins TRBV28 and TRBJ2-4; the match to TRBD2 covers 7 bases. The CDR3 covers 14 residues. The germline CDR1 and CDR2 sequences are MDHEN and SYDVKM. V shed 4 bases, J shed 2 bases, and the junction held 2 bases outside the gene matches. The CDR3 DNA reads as TGTGCCAGCAGTTATAGCGGGTCCAAAAACATTCAGTACTTC. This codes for CASSYSGSKNIQYF.

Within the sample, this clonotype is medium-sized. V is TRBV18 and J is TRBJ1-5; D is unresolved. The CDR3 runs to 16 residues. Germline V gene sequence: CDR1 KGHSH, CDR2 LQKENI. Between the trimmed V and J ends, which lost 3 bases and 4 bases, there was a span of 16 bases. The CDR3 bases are TGTGCCAGCTCACCCTCGGAGTGGAGGGAGAATCAGCCCCAGCATTTT. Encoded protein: CASSPSEWRENQPQHF.

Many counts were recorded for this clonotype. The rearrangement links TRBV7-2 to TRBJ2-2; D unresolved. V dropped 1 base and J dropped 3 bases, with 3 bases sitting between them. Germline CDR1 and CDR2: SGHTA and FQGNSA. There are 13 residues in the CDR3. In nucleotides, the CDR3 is TGTGCCAGCAGCTTAGTACACACCGGGGAGCTGTTTTTT. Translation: CASSLVHTGELFF.

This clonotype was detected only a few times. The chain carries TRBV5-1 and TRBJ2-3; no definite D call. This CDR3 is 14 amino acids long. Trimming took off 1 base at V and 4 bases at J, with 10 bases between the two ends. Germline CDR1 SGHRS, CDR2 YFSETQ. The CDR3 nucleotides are TGCGCCAGCAGCTTGTTGAATCTGGCAGATACGCAGTATTTT. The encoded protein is CASSLLNLADTQYF.

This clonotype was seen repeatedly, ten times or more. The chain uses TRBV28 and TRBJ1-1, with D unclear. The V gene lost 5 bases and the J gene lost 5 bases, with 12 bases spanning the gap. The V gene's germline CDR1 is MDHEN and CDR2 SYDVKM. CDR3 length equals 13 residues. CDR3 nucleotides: TGTGCCAGCAGTCCCGACGTATGGACTGAAGCTTTCTTT. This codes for CASSPDVWTEAFF.

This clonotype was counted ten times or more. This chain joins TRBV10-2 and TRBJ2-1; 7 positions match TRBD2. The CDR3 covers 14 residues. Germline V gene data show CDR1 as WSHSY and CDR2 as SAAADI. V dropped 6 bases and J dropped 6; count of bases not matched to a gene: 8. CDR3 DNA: TGCGCCAGCAGGGACTATACTAGCGCCAATGAGCAGTTCTTC. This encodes CASRDYTSANEQFF.

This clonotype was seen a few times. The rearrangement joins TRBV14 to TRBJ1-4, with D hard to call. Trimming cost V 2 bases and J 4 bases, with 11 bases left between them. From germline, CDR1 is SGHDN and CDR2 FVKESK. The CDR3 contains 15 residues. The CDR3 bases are TGTGCCAGCAGCCAATATACGGGAATTAATGAAAAACTGTTTTTT. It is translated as CASSQYTGINEKLFF.

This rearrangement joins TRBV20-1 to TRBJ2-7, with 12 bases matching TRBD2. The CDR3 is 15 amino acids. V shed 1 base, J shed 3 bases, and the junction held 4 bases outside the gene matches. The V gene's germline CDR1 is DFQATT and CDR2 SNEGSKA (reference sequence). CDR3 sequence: CSARVGLAGLYEQYF. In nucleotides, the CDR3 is TGCAGTGCTAGAGTAGGACTAGCGGGACTCTACGAGCAGTACTTC.

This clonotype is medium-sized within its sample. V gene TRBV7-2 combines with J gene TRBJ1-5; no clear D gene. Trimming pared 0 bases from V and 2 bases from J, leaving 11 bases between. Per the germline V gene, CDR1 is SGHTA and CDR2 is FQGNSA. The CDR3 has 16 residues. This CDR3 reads CASSLASGSGNQPQHF. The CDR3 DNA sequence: TGTGCCAGCAGCTTAGCTTCGGGGAGTGGCAATCAGCCCCAGCATTTT.

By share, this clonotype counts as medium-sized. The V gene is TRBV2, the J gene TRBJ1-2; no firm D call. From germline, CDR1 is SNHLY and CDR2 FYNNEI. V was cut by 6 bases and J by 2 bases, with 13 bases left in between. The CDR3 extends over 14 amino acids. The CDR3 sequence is CASRDRNENYGYTF. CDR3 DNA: TGTGCCAGCAGGGATCGAAACGAGAACTATGGCTACACCTTC.

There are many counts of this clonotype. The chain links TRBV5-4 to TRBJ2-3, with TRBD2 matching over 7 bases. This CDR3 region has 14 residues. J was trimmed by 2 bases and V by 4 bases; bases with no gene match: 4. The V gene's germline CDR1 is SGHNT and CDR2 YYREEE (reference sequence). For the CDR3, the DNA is TGTGCCAGCAGCCGGGAGGTACACACAGATACGCAGTATTTT. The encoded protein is CASSREVHTDTQYF.

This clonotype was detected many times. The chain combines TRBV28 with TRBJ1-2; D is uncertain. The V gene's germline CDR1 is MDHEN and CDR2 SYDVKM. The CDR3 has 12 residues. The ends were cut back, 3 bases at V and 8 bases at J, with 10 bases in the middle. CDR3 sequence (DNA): TGTGCCAGCAGTTTCGGGGTGAGGGGCTACACCTTC. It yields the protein CASSFGVRGYTF.

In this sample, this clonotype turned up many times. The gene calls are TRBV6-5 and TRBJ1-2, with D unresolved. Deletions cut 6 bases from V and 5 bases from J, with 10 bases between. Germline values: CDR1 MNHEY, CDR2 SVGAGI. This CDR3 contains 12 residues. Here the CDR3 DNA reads TGTGCCAGCAGGTCACACCTATATGGCTACACCTTC. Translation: CASRSHLYGYTF.

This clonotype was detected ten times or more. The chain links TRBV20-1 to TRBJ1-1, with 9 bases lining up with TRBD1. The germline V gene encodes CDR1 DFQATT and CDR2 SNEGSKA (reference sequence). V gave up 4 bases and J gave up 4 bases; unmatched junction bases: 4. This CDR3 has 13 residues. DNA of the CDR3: TGCAGTGCTAAGTTGGACAGGGGCACTGAAGCTTTCTTT. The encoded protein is CSAKLDRGTEAFF.

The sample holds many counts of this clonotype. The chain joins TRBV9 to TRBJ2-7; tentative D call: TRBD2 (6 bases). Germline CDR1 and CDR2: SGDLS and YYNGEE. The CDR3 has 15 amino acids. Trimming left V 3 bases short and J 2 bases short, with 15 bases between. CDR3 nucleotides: TGTGCCAGCAGCGCCCGGGACTCAAAAACCTACGAGCAGTACTTC. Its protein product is CASSARDSKTYEQYF.

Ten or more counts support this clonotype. The CDR3 DNA follows: TGTGCCAGTGAATCGACAGGCCAGGTGAACACCGGGGAGCTGTTTTTT. Translation: CASESTGQVNTGELFF. The chain has TRBV6-1 and TRBJ2-2, with a possible D match to TRBD1 (6 bases). The V end was cut by 9 bases, the J end by 1 base, with 18 bases between. The CDR3 consists of 16 residues. In germline, CDR1 is MNHNS, CDR2 SASEGT.

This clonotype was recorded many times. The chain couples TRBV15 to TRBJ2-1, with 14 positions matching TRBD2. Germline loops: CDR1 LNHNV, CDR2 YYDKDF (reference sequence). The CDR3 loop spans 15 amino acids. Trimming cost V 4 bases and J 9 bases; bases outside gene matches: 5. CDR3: CATSTTSGRASEQFF. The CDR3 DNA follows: TGTGCCACCAGCACGACTAGCGGGAGGGCCAGTGAGCAGTTCTTC.

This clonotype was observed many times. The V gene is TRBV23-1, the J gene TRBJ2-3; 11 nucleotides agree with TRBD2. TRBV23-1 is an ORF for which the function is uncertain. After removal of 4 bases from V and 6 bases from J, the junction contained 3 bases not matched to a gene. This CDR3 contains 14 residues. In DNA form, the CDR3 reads TGCGCCAGCAGTCTCCTAGCGGGAGGTGATACGCAGTATTTT. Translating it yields CASSLLAGGDTQYF.

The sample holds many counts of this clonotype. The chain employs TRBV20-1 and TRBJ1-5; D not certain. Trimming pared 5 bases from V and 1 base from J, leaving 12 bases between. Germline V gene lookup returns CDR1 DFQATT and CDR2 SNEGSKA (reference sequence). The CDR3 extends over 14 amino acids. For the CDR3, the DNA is TGCAGTGCTGGTCAGCCGACGAGCAATCAGCCCCAGCATTTT. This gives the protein CSAGQPTSNQPQHF.

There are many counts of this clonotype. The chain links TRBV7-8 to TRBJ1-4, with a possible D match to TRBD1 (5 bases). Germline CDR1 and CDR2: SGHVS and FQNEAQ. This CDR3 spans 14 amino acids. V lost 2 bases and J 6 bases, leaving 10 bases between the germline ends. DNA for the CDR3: TGTGCCAGCAGCTTACGACAGAATGATGAAAAACTGTTTTTT. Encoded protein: CASSLRQNDEKLFF. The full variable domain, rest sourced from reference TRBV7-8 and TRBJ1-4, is GAGVSQSPRYKVAKRGQDVALRCDPISGHVSLFWYQQALGQGPEFLTYFQNEAQLDKSGLPSDRFFAERPEGSVSTLKIQRTQQEDSAVYLCASSLRQNDEKLFFGSGTQLSVL.

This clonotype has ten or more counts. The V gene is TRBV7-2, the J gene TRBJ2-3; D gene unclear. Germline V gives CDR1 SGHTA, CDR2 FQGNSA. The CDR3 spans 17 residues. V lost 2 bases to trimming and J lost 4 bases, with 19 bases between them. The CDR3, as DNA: TGTGCCAGCAGCTTAAAATCGGTCGGCTACGGCGCAGATACGCAGTATTTT. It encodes CASSLKSVGYGADTQYF.